This T cell receptor beta chain was obtained from a study of blood T cell repertoires in COVID-19. In germline, CDR1 is MGHRA, CDR2 YSYEKL. The CDR3 runs 13 residues. V trimming: 5 bases; J trimming: 6 bases; junction bases outside the gene matches: 3. Produced via immunoSEQ multiplex PCR; TCRdb's table is partial and in-frame only. The profile shows 35,000 to 45,000 clones, 70% to 90% of them singletons. The clonotype comes from a man aged 65 to 85 with acute or convalescent COVID-19. The V gene is TRBV4-1, the J gene TRBJ2-7; TRBD2 matches at 11 bases. Input material: peripheral blood. As DNA, the CDR3 is TGCGCCAGCAGCTTTAGCGGGAGGGGCGAGCAGTACTTC. It yields the protein CASSFSGRGEQYF.